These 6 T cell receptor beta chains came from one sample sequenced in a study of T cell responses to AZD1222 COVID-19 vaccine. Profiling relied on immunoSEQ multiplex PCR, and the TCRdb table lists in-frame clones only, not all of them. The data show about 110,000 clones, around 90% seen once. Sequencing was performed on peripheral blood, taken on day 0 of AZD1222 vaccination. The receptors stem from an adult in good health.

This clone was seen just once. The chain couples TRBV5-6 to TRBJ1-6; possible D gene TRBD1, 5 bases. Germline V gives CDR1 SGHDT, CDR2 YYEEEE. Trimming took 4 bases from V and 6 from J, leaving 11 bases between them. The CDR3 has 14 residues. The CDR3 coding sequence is TGTGCCAGCAGCAGGGACGGCGGTAATTCACCCCTCCACTTT. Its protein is CASSRDGGNSPLHF. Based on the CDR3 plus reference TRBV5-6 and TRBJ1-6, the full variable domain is DAGVTQSPTHLIKTRGQQVTLRCSPKSGHDTVSWYQQALGQGPQFIFQYYEEEERQRGNFPDRFSGHQFPNYSSELNVNALLLGDSALYLCASSRDGGNSPLHFGNGTRLTVT.

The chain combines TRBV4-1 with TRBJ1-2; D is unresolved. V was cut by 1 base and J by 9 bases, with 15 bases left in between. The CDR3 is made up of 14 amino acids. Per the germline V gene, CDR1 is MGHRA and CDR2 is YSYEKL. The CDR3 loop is CASSQGPLEGRYTF. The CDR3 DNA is TGCGCCAGCAGCCAAGGGCCACTGGAGGGCCGCTACACCTTC.

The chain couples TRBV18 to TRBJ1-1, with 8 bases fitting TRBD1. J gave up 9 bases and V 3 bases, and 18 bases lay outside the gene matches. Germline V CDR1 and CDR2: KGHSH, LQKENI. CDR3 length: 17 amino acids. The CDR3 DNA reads TGTGCCAGCTCACCCCCGGGGACAGGCCGCGCCTCAAAAAAAGCTTTCTTT. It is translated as CASSPPGTGRASKKAFF.

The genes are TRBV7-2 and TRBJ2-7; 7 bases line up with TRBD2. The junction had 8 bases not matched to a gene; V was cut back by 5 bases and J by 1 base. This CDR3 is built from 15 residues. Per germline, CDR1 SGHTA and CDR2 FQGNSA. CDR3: CASSPGLRTSYEQYF. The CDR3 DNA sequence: TGTGCCAGCAGCCCGGGACTAAGGACGTCCTACGAGCAGTACTTC.

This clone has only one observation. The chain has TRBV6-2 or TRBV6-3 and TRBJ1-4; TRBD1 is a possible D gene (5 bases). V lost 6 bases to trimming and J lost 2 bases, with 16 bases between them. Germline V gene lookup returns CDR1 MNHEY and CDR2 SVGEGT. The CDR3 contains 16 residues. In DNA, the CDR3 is TGTGCCAGCAGCCTACGTCAAGGGACCACTAATGAAAAACTGTTTTTT. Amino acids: CASSLRQGTTNEKLFF.

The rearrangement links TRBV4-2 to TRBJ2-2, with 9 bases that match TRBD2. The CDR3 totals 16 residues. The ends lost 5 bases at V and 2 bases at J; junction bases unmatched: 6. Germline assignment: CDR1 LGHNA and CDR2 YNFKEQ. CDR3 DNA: TGTGCCAGCAGCGAAGGGACTAGCCCTAACACCGGGGAGCTGTTTTTT. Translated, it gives CASSEGTSPNTGELFF.